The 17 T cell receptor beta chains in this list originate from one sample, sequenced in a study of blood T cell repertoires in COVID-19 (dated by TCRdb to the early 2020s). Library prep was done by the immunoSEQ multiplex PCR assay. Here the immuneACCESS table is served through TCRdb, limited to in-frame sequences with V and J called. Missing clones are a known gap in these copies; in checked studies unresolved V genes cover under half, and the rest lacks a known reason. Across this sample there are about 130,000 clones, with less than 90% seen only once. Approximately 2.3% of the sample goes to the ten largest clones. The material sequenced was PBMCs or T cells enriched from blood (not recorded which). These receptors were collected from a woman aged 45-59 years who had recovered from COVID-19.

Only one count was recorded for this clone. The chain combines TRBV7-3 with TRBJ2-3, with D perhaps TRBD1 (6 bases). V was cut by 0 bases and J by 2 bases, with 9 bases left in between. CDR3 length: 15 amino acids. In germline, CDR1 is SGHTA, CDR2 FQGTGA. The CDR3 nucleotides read TGTGCCAGCAGCTTAACGGGGGCCCCCACAGATACGCAGTATTTT. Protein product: CASSLTGAPTDTQYF.

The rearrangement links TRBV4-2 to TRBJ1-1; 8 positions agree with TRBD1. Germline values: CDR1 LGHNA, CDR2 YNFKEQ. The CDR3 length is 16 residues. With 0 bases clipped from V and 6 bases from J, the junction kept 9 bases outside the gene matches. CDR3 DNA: TGTGCCAGCAGCCAAGACGCGACAGGGGTGCTCGCTGAAGCTTTCTTT. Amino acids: CASSQDATGVLAEAFF.

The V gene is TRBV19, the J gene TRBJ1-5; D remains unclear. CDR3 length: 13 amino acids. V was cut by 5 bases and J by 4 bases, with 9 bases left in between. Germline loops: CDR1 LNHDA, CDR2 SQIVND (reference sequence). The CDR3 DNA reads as TGTGCCAGTAGTTGGCAGAATAATCAGCCCCAGCATTTT. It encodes CASSWQNNQPQHF.

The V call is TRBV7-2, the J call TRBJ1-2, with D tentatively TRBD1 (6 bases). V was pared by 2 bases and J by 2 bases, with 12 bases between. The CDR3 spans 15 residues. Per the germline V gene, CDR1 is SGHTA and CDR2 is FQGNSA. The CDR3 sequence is CASSLQGTSNYGYTF. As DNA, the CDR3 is TGTGCCAGCAGCTTACAAGGGACATCAAACTATGGCTACACCTTC.

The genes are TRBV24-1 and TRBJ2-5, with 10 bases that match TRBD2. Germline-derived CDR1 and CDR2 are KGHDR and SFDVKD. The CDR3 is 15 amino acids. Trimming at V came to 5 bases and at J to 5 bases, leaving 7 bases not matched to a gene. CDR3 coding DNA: TGTGCCACCAGTGCGAGCGGGGGGGCTCAGGAGACCCAGTACTTC. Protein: CATSASGGAQETQYF.

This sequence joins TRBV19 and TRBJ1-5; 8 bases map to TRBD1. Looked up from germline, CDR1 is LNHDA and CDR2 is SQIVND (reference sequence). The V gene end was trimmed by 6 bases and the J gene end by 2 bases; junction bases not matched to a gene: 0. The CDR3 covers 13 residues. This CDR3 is CASRGQGNQPQHF. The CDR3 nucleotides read TGTGCCAGTAGGGGACAGGGCAATCAGCCCCAGCATTTT.

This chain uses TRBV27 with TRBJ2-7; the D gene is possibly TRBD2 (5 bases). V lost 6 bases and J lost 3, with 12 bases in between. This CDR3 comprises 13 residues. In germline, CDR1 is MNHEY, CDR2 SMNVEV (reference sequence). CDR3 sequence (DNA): TGTGCCAGCAGCTACGGACTGAACTACGAGCAGTACTTC. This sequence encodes CASSYGLNYEQYF.

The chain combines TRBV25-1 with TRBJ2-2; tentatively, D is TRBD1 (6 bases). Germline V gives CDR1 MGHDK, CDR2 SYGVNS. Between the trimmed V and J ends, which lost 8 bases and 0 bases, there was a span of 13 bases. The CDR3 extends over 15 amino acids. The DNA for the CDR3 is TGTGCCAGCCTATCCGGGACAACGAACACCGGGGAGCTGTTTTTT. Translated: CASLSGTTNTGELFF.

Here the CDR3 DNA reads TGCGCCAGCAGTTTGCAGGCGATAGTGGATGAGCAGTTCTTC. Its protein is CASSLQAIVDEQFF. The chain links TRBV5-1 to TRBJ2-1; D ambiguous. V was trimmed by 5 bases and J by 8 bases, leaving 17 bases between them. This CDR3 has 14 amino acids. Per germline, CDR1 SGHRS and CDR2 YFSETQ.

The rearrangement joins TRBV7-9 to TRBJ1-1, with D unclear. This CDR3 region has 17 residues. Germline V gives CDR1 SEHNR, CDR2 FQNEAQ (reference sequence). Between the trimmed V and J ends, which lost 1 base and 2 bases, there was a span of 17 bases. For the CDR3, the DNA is TGTGCCAGCAGCTTAGTTCCATTGGGGAGAAAAAACACTGAAGCTTTCTTT. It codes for CASSLVPLGRKNTEAFF.

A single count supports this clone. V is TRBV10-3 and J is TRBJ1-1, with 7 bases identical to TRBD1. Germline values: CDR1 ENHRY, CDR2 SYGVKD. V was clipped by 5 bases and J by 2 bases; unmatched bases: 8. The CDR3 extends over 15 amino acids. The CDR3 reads CAISLHTGANTEAFF. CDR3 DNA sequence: TGTGCCATCAGTCTACACACAGGGGCCAACACTGAAGCTTTCTTT.

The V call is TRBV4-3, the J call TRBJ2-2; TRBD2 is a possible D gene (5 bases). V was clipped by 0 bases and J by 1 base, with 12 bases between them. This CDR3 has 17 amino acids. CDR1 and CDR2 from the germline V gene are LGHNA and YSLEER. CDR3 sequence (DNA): TGCGCCAGCAGCCAAGAAAACGGCGCGGGGAACACCGGGGAGCTGTTTTTT. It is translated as CASSQENGAGNTGELFF.

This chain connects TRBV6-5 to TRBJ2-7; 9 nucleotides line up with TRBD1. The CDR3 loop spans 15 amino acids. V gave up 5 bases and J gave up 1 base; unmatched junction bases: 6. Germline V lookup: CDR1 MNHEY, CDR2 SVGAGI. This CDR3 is CASSPSGTGSYEQYF. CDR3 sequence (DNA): TGTGCCAGCAGTCCCTCCGGGACAGGGTCCTACGAGCAGTACTTC.

The CDR3 protein is CASSSRPGQGNTGELFF. CDR3 sequence (DNA): TGTGCCAGCAGCTCTCGACCGGGACAGGGAAACACCGGGGAGCTGTTTTTT. The chain has TRBV7-9 and TRBJ2-2; TRBD1 matches 9 bases. Germline V gene sequence: CDR1 SEHNR, CDR2 FQNEAQ (reference sequence). Losses at the gene ends were 4 bases for V and 2 bases for J; bases not matched to a gene: 8. The CDR3 has 17 amino acids.

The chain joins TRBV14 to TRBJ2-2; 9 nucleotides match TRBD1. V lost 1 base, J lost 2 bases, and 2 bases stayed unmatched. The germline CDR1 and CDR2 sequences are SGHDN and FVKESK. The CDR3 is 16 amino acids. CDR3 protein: CASSQVTGGNTGELFF. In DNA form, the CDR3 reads TGTGCCAGCAGCCAAGTAACAGGGGGCAACACCGGGGAGCTGTTTTTT.

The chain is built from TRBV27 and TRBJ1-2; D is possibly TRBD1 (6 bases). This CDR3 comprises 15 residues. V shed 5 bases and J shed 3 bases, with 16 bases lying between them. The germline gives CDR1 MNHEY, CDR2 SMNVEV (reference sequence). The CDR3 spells CASSATGVGYYGYTF. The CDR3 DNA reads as TGTGCCAGCAGTGCGACAGGAGTTGGGTACTATGGCTACACCTTC.

The CDR3 loop reads CASSLSDRIMRNGYTF. The CDR3 DNA follows: TGTGCCAGCAGTTTATCAGACAGGATTATGAGGAATGGCTACACCTTC. The chain has TRBV28 and TRBJ1-2, with a tentative D call TRBD1 (6 bases). Germline assignment: CDR1 MDHEN and CDR2 SYDVKM. Trimming took off 1 base at V and 6 bases at J, with 18 bases between the two ends. This CDR3 spans 16 amino acids.